This TCR beta chain was recorded in a study of blood T cell repertoires in COVID-19. In the study overall: Material from acute and convalescent COVID-19 was sourced from the United States, Italy and Spain.

In the study's own analysis: Amplification of reference gene primers provided the estimated nucleated cell counts. This table comes from immunoSEQ multiplex PCR, and its TCRdb copy is limited to in-frame clones, with some not included. V, J and clone size were drawn from that table, and D and trimming were deduced from the DNA. The profile shows more than 100,000 clones, about two thirds of them singletons. Looked up from germline, CDR1 is SGHTA and CDR2 is FQGNSA. The CDR3 is 12 residues long. This clone was counted once. Germline is not matched at one junction end, which may reflect a read error. The receptor comes from a human donor with acute or convalescent COVID-19. The donor label of this sample is uncertain. Sequencing input: peripheral blood. This chain joins TRBV7-2 and TRBJ2-5, with D possibly matching TRBD2 (5 bases). CDR3 residues: CASSFGVETRYF. The CDR3 DNA reads as TGTGCCAGCAGCTTCGGGGTAGAGACCCGGTACTTC.